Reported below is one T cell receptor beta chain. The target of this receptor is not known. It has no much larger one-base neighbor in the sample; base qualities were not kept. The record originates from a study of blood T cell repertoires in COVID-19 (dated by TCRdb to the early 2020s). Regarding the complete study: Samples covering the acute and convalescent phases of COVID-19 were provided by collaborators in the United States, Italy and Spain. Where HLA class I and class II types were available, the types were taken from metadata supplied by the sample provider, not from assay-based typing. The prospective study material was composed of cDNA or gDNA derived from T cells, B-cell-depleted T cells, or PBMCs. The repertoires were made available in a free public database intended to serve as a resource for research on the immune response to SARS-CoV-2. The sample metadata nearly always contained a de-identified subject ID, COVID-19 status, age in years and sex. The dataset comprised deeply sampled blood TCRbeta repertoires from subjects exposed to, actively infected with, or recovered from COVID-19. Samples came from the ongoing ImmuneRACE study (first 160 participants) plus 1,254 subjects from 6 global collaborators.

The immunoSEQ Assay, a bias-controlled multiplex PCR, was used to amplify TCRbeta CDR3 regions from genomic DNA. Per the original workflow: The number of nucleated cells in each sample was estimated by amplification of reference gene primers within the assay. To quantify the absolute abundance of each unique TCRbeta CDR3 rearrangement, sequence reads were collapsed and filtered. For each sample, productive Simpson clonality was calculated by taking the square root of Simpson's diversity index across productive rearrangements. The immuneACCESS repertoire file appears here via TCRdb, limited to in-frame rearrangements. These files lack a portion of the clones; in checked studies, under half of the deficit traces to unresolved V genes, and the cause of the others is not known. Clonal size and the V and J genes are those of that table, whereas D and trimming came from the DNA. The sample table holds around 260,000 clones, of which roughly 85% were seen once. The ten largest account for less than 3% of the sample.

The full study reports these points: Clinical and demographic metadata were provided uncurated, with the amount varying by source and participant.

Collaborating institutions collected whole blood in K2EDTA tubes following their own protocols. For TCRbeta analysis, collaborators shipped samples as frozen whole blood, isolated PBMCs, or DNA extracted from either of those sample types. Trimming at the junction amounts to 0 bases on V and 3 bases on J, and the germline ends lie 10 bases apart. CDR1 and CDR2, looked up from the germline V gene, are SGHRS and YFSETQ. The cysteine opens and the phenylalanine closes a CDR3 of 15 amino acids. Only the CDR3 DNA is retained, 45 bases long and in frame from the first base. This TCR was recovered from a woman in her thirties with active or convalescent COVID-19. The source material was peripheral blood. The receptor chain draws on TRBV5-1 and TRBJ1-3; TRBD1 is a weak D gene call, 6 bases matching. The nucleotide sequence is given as TGCGCCAGCAGCTTGGACCAGGGGAGTGGAAACACCATATATTTT. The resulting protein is CASSLDQGSGNTIYF.